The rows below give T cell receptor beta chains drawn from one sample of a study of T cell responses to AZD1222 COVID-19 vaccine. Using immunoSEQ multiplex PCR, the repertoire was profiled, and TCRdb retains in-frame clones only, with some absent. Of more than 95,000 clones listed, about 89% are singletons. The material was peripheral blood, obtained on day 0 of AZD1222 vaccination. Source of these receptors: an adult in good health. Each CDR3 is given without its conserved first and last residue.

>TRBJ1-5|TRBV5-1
ASSPGLLSGPQH
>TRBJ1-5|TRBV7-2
ASSSEGLRYQPQH
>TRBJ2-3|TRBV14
ASSPQSWRRLKDTQY
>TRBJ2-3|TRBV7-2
ASSLDWGLPADTQY
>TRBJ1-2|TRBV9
ASSVVPGTFSYGYT
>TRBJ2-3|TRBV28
ASSFALGRGADTQY
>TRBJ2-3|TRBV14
ASSQGTSSTDTQY
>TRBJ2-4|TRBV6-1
ASSEGQRSNIQY
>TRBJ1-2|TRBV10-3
AISESTGYGYT
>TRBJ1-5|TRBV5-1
ASSLGDTYQPQH
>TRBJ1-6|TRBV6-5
ASRSHPSVGSPLH
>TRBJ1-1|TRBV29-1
SVEQHMNTEAF